This T cell receptor beta chain was profiled in a study of CD8+CD57+ T cells in acquired aplastic anemia. The germline V gene has CDR1 MNHNS and CDR2 SASEGT. V lost 4 bases, J lost 3 bases, and 16 bases lay in between. The CDR3 runs 17 residues. Study-wide findings and caveats: Roughly 28 was the count of CD8+ CDR3 sequences that patients shared with controls. Researchers reported that CD8+ Simpson's diversity was not significantly different in patients versus controls.

Genomic DNA provided the template from which TCR beta VDJ and CDR3 profiles were obtained. TCRdb ran MiXCR on the reads and lists one entry per CDR3 protein. The table records about 470,000 distinct CDR3 sequences, around 30% of them present only once. Points on this clonotype: The antigen is not known.

Sequencing was done on patients that had shown CD8+CD57+ cell expansion by flow cytometry. Untreated patients provided the blood samples, with no therapy given before sampling. Sequencing was performed on sorted CD4+, CD8+, or CD8+CD57+ T cells (not recorded which) from PBMCs. The receptor comes from a human donor with aplastic anemia. The chain joins TRBV6-1 to TRBJ1-6; D unclear. Here the CDR3 DNA reads TGTGCCAGCAGTGGGCCCCCCGAGACTGTCTATAATTCACCCCTCCACTTT. The encoded protein is CASSGPPETVYNSPLHF.